These T cell receptor beta chains were read from a single sample in a study of beta chain features in type 1 diabetes. TCRdb's copy holds only in-frame clones and misses some; the assay was immunoSEQ multiplex PCR. Here the sample spans about 340,000 clones, 13% being singletons. The sequencing sample was made of naive CD4+ T cells from blood. The receptors come from a woman aged 18-29 years with type 1 diabetes. CDR3s include the opening cysteine and the closing phenylalanine or tryptophan. D genes are given only for firm matches. The size field is filled for only some rows; it gives once, few, many or a size class.

abundance	v_gene	d_gene	j_gene	CDR3nt	CDR3aa
NA	TRBV18	NA	TRBJ1-1	TGTGCCAGCTCACCGGCTGACTCTGCGGGAGCTTTCTTT	CASSPADSAGAFF
NA	TRBV19	TRBD1	TRBJ1-5	TGTGCCAGTAGGGGACAGTTCAATCAGCCCCAGCATTTT	CASRGQFNQPQHF
NA	TRBV7-3	TRBD1	TRBJ2-5	TGTGCCAGCAGCTCGGGACAGGCTCAAATTGAGACCCAGTACTTC	CASSSGQAQIETQYF
NA	TRBV19	TRBD1	TRBJ2-7	TGTGCCAGTAGTCCCTCAGGGACAGGGAGCTCCTACGAGCAGTACTTC	CASSPSGTGSSYEQYF
few	TRBV6-5	NA	TRBJ1-5	TGTGCCAGCAGTTACTCGACTGGCCAGCCCCAGCATTTT	CASSYSTGQPQHF
NA	TRBV6-5	NA	TRBJ1-2	TGTGCCATCCTACCTGATGCTAACTATGGCTACACCTTC	CAILPDANYGYTF
NA	TRBV30	NA	TRBJ1-4	TGTGCCTGGAGTGCGGGTGCGACTAATGAAAAACTGTTTTTT	CAWSAGATNEKLFF
few	TRBV19	TRBD2	TRBJ2-1	TGTGCCAGTAGTATCCGACTAGCGGGAGATGAGCAGTTCTTC	CASSIRLAGDEQFF
NA	TRBV28	TRBD1	TRBJ1-2	TGTGCCAGCAGTTCCCACGACAGGGGGCTCCCCTCTAACTATGGCTACACCTTC	CASSSHDRGLPSNYGYTF
NA	TRBV30	TRBD1	TRBJ2-7	TGTGCCTGGAGTTCACAGACAGGGGGCGAGCAGTACTTC	CAWSSQTGGEQYF
NA	TRBV29-1	TRBD1	TRBJ2-1	TGCAGCGTCAAAGACAGGGTTTGGAATGAGCAGTTCTTC	CSVKDRVWNEQFF
few	TRBV11-2	NA	TRBJ1-1	TGTGCCAGCTTTGGGGGGGATCTATTTGTCGAAGCTTTCTTT	CASFGGDLFVEAFF
few	TRBV11-2	TRBD2	TRBJ2-3	TGTGCCAGCAGCTCTTGGACTAGCGTGTTCACAGATACGCAGTATTTT	CASSSWTSVFTDTQYF
NA	TRBV6-6	NA	TRBJ2-5	TGTGCCAGCAATCCTAATTCGGAGACCCAGTACTTC	CASNPNSETQYF
few	TRBV29-1	TRBD2	TRBJ2-1	TGCAGCGTTTTCCTCGGGACTAGCGGGGTAAATGAGCAGTTCTTC	CSVFLGTSGVNEQFF
NA	TRBV2	TRBD2	TRBJ2-5	TGTGCCAGCAGCCTCTTCGCGGGAGGATATATGGAGACCCAGTACTTC	CASSLFAGGYMETQYF
few	TRBV28	NA	TRBJ1-2	TGTGCCAGCAGCATACAGGGACGCGGCTACACCTTC	CASSIQGRGYTF
NA	TRBV30	NA	TRBJ1-1	TGTGCCTGGAGTACAGAGATGAACACTGAAGCTTTCTTT	CAWSTEMNTEAFF
few	TRBV18	NA	TRBJ1-1	TGTGCCAGCTCACCTCAGGGTTTCACTGAAGCTTTCTTT	CASSPQGFTEAFF
NA	TRBV2	TRBD1	TRBJ2-4	TGTGCCAGCAGTGTCAGGGGGCCGACCAAAAACATTCAGTACTTC	CASSVRGPTKNIQYF
NA	TRBV7-6	TRBD2	TRBJ2-2	TGTGCCAGCAGCTTAGAGGTAGCGGGAGAGTCCGGGGAGCTGTTTTTT	CASSLEVAGESGELFF
NA	TRBV5-1	TRBD2	TRBJ2-3	TGCGCCAGCAGCTTGTTAGGCGGGAGTGACACAGATACGCAGTATTTT	CASSLLGGSDTDTQYF
NA	TRBV2	TRBD2	TRBJ2-3	TGTGCCAGCAGTGAGGGTACTGGCGGGGGGAGTTTT	CASSEGTGGGSF
few	TRBV7-2	NA	TRBJ1-3	TGTGCCAGCAGCTACTTCCTTGACACCATATATTTT	CASSYFLDTIYF
NA	TRBV15	TRBD1	TRBJ1-4	TGTGCCACCAGCAGAGATAGGCAGGGGGGAGCAACTAATGAAAAACTGTTTTTT	CATSRDRQGGATNEKLFF
NA	TRBV28	NA	TRBJ2-7	TGTGCCAGCAGTTTCCCTGGGCAGAACATGGACGAGCAGTACTTC	CASSFPGQNMDEQYF
NA	TRBV29-1	NA	TRBJ1-2	TGCAGCGTTGATAACGTGAGCCCTAGATTTAACTATGGCTACACCTTC	CSVDNVSPRFNYGYTF
few	TRBV15	TRBD2	TRBJ2-1	TGTGCCACCAGCAGAGCCGGGAGGGGCTACAATGAGCAGTTCTTC	CATSRAGRGYNEQFF
NA	TRBV20-1	NA	TRBJ2-5	TGCAGTGCTAGAGATCAGGAGACCCAGTACTTC	CSARDQETQYF
few	TRBV29-1	NA	TRBJ2-7	TGCAGCGTTGGGCAGGGGACGGGCGAGCAGTACTTC	CSVGQGTGEQYF
few	TRBV6-6	NA	TRBJ1-5	TGTGCCAGCAGTTATAAGGCCGGGGATAGCAATCAGCCCCAGCATTTT	CASSYKAGDSNQPQHF
few	TRBV29-1	TRBD1	TRBJ1-1	TGCAGCGTTGAAAGACAGGGGAACACTGAAGCTTTCTTT	CSVERQGNTEAFF
NA	TRBV19	NA	TRBJ1-5	TGTGCCAGTTCAGACAGACGGAATCAGCCCCAGCATTTT	CASSDRRNQPQHF
few	TRBV29-1	NA	TRBJ2-4	TGCAGCGTCCACGCGGGCGGGGGCAACATTCAGTACTTC	CSVHAGGGNIQYF
few	TRBV27	NA	TRBJ1-5	TGTGCCAGCAGTTTAAGGTCGGTGGCGGGAGACGATAGCAATCAGCCCCAGCATTTT	CASSLRSVAGDDSNQPQHF
few	TRBV9	NA	TRBJ2-7	TGTGCCAGCAGCCGCACAGGGTCCTCCTACGAGCAGTACTTC	CASSRTGSSYEQYF
few	TRBV28	NA	TRBJ2-2	TGTGCCAGCAGTTTTGAGGTTACGAACACCGGGGAGCTGTTTTTT	CASSFEVTNTGELFF
few	TRBV7-9	TRBD2	TRBJ2-1	TGTGCCAGCTCGGGCACCCCGGCGGGAGTTAAGTTCTTC	CASSGTPAGVKFF
few	TRBV2	NA	TRBJ2-1	TGTGCCAGCAACACGTACAATGAGCAGTTCTTC	CASNTYNEQFF
NA	TRBV18	TRBD1	TRBJ1-2	TGTGCCAGCTCACCACCGGGACAGGGGGCCCACTATGGCTACACCTTC	CASSPPGQGAHYGYTF
once	TRBV25-1	TRBD1	TRBJ2-3	TGTGCCAGCAGTGAATCCCCGGGACAGGGCACAGATACGCAGTATTTT	CASSESPGQGTDTQYF
NA	TRBV5-4	TRBD1	TRBJ1-1	TGTGCCAGCAGCTGGGACAGGGGAGAAAGAGAAGCTTTCTTT	CASSWDRGEREAFF
NA	TRBV30	TRBD2	TRBJ2-2	TGTGCCTGGAGTAGGAGCGGGAGGTCGGACACCGGGGAGCTGTTTTTT	CAWSRSGRSDTGELFF
NA	TRBV10-3	NA	TRBJ2-1	TGTGCCATCACGCGCAGGGACTACAATGAGCAGTTCTTC	CAITRRDYNEQFF
NA	TRBV11-2	NA	TRBJ2-7	TGTGCCAGCGTTGATAGCTCCTACGAGCAGTACTTC	CASVDSSYEQYF
NA	TRBV11-2	TRBD1	TRBJ1-5	TGTGCCAGCAGCCCGACAGGGAGAAATCAGCCCCAGCATTTT	CASSPTGRNQPQHF
NA	TRBV28	TRBD1	TRBJ1-1	TGTGCCAGCATCCTGGGACAGGTCCACGCTGAAGCTTTCTTT	CASILGQVHAEAFF
NA	TRBV6-5	TRBD2	TRBJ2-1	TGTGCCAGCAGTTACTTTCGCGGCTTAGCGGGGGGTCTTCAGTTCTTC	CASSYFRGLAGGLQFF
NA	TRBV19	TRBD1	TRBJ1-2	TGTGCCAGTAGGGTACAGGGGGCAGGGGACTATGGCTACACCTTC	CASRVQGAGDYGYTF
NA	TRBV20-1	NA	TRBJ2-2	TGCAGTGCTAGAGGGGCGGGGGAGCTGTTTTTT	CSARGAGELFF
NA	TRBV5-1	TRBD1	TRBJ1-2	TGCGCCAGCAGCTCGTGGACAGGGGGGAACTATGGCTACACCTTC	CASSSWTGGNYGYTF
few	TRBV5-4	TRBD1	TRBJ1-2	TGTGCCAGCAGCTTGGACAGGGGGGACTATGGCTACACCTTC	CASSLDRGDYGYTF
few	TRBV19	TRBD1	TRBJ1-5	TGTGCCAGTACCATCCGGACAGGGGGAAAGGGTCAGCCCCAGCATTTT	CASTIRTGGKGQPQHF
few	TRBV9	TRBD2	TRBJ2-1	TGTGCCAGCAGCGTAGTGGGGACTAGCGGGCCGAACAATGAGCAGTTCTTC	CASSVVGTSGPNNEQFF